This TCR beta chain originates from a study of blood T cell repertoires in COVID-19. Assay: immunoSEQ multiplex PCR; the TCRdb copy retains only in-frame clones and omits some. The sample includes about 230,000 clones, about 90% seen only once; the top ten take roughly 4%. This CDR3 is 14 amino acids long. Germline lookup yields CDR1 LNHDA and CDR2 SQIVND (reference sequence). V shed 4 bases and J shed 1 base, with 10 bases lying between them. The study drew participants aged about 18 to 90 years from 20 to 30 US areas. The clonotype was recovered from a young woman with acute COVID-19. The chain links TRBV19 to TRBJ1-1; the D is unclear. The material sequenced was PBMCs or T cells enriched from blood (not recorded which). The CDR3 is CASSTGRENTEAFF. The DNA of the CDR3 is TGTGCCAGTAGTACAGGACGGGAGAACACTGAAGCTTTCTTT.